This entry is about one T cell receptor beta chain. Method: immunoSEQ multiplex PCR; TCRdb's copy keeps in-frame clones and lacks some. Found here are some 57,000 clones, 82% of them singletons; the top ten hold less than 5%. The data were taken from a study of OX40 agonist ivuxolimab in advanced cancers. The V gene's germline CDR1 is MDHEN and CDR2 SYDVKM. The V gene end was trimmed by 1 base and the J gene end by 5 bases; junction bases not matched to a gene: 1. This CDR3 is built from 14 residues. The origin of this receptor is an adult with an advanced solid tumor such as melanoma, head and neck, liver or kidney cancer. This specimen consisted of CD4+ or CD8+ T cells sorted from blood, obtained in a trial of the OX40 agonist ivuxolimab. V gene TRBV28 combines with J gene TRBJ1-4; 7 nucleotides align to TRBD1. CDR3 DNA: TGTGCCAGCAGTTTATTACAGGGGAATGAAAAACTGTTTTTT. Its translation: CASSLLQGNEKLFF.